Following are 29 T cell receptor beta chains from one sample sequenced in a study of PD-1 blockade in classical Hodgkin lymphoma. Some clones are missing from TCRdb's copy, which holds only in-frame ones; the method was immunoSEQ multiplex PCR. The sample shows 90,000 to 95,000 clones, approximately 89% of them seen only once. Autologous stem cell transplantation was followed by relapse in every patient, and brentuximab vedotin exposure varied. Sequences were derived from peripheral blood mononuclear cells (PBMCs), sampled before the second cycle of nivolumab. The receptors were sampled from a human donor with classical Hodgkin lymphoma.

The V gene is TRBV29-1, the J gene TRBJ2-1, with 8 bases aligning to TRBD2. Germline V gene sequence: CDR1 SQVTM, CDR2 ANQGSEA. This CDR3 contains 15 residues. V shed 5 bases and J 0 bases; nucleotides not matched to a gene: 6. CDR3 region: CSVSGGFSSYNEQFF. The CDR3 region has the DNA TGCAGCGTTAGCGGGGGATTCAGCTCCTACAATGAGCAGTTCTTC.

The rearrangement uses TRBV5-6 and TRBJ2-5; 7 nucleotides match TRBD1. The germline CDR1 and CDR2 sequences are SGHDT and YYEEEE. V shed 1 base, J shed 1 base, and the junction held 1 base outside the gene matches. The CDR3 runs 14 residues. Here the CDR3 DNA reads TGTGCCAGCAGCTTGAGGGACAGCCAAGAGACCCAGTACTTC. As protein: CASSLRDSQETQYF.

V and J are TRBV21-1 and TRBJ2-1; TRBD2 is taken as the D call from the table, unchecked against the DNA. TRBV21-1 is given as a pseudogene. The CDR3 spans 17 residues. The CDR3, as DNA: TGTGCCAGCAGCGGTAAGGGGTCCCCGGACTACTACAATGAGCAGTTCTTC. This encodes CASSGKGSPDYYNEQFF.

V usage is TRBV27 and J usage is TRBJ2-1; no definite D call. Trimming shortened V by 4 bases and J by 12 bases, and 16 bases separated the two germline ends. CDR1 and CDR2 from the germline V gene are MNHEY and SMNVEV (reference sequence). The length of the CDR3 is 13 residues. Written as DNA, the CDR3 is TGTGCCAGCAGTTCCAACCCCGGCCGCCGGCAGTTCTTC. Its translation: CASSSNPGRRQFF.

This clone is a singleton in its sample. As DNA, the CDR3 is TGTGCCAGCAGAGTCGTAGCGGGAGGTTCGAATGAGCAGTTCTTC. Its protein product is CASRVVAGGSNEQFF. The chain recombines TRBV6-5 with TRBJ2-1; 10 nucleotides agree with TRBD2. The CDR3 is made up of 15 amino acids. Per germline, CDR1 MNHEY and CDR2 SVGAGI. Trimming removed 6 bases from V and 7 bases from J; junction bases left unmatched: 9.

Points on this clone: Other DNA sequences in this specimen translate into the identical CDR3. The chain uses TRBV15 and TRBJ2-1; 7 nucleotides line up with TRBD1. V dropped 1 base and J dropped 6; count of bases not matched to a gene: 3. This CDR3 has 14 amino acids. Germline CDR1 LNHNV, CDR2 YYDKDF (reference sequence). The CDR3 DNA is TGTGCCACCAGCAGAGGAGCAGGGGGCAATGAGCAGTTCTTC. It yields the protein CATSRGAGGNEQFF.

The genes are TRBV27 and TRBJ2-7; the match to TRBD1 covers 9 bases. V was pared by 7 bases and J by 1 base, with 8 bases of the junction left unmatched. CDR1 and CDR2 (germline): MNHEY, SMNVEV (reference sequence). The CDR3 loop spans 15 amino acids. CDR3 loop: CASKLGGQGSYEQYF. Written as DNA, the CDR3 is TGTGCCAGCAAGCTTGGGGGACAGGGTTCCTACGAGCAGTACTTC.

The J gene is TRBJ1-5, the V gene TRBV9; possible D gene TRBD1, 5 bases. Between the trimmed V and J ends, which lost 4 bases and 3 bases, there was a span of 14 bases. This CDR3 has 15 residues. Looked up from germline, CDR1 is SGDLS and CDR2 is YYNGEE. CDR3 amino acids: CASSRDPSINQPQHF. In nucleotides, the CDR3 is TGTGCCAGCAGCAGGGACCCGAGCATCAATCAGCCCCAGCATTTT.

V and J are TRBV7-6 and TRBJ2-1; 7 bases are a match to TRBD2. V was pared by 0 bases and J by 2 bases, with 7 bases of the junction left unmatched. The CDR3 runs to 17 residues. Germline V gene data show CDR1 as SGHVS and CDR2 as FNYEAQ. The CDR3, as DNA: TGTGCCAGCAGCTTAGCAGACACGGGAGGTACCTACAATGAGCAGTTCTTC. As protein: CASSLADTGGTYNEQFF.

This chain connects TRBV6-6 to TRBJ1-2, with 7 bases matching TRBD1. CDR1 is MNHNY, CDR2 SVGAGI, per germline (reference sequence). J gave up 7 bases and V 6 bases, and 11 bases lay outside the gene matches. This CDR3 has 14 amino acids. CDR3 DNA: TGTGCCAGCAGAGCCCCGGGACAGAGGTCTGGCTACACCTTC. Its protein product is CASRAPGQRSGYTF.

The J gene is TRBJ2-2, the V gene TRBV9; D gene ambiguous. Trimming stripped 3 bases from V and 2 bases from J, with 8 bases between. The CDR3 loop spans 14 amino acids. Germline CDR1 and CDR2: SGDLS and YYNGEE. The CDR3 here is CASSGNLNTGELFF. The CDR3 DNA is TGTGCCAGCAGCGGGAACCTTAACACCGGGGAGCTGTTTTTT.

The chain carries TRBV5-1 and TRBJ2-2; D may be TRBD2 (6 bases). V was shortened by 2 bases and J by 5 bases, with 10 bases between the two germline ends. The CDR3 contains 14 residues. The germline CDR1 and CDR2 sequences are SGHRS and YFSETQ. CDR3 sequence reads: CASSFGGRTGELFF. DNA of the CDR3: TGCGCCAGCAGCTTTGGGGGGAGGACCGGGGAGCTGTTTTTT.

This chain uses TRBV7-7 with TRBJ2-1; D perhaps matches TRBD2 (6 bases). This CDR3 comprises 13 residues. Germline V lookup: CDR1 SSHAT, CDR2 FNYEAQ (reference sequence). V was clipped by 3 bases and J by 8 bases, with 11 bases between them. The CDR3 nucleotides read TGTGCCAGCAGCTTCAATAGCGGAGATGAGCAGTTCTTC. Its protein product is CASSFNSGDEQFF.

The chain has TRBV28 and TRBJ1-1; no clear D gene. From germline, CDR1 is MDHEN and CDR2 SYDVKM. V lost 6 bases to trimming and J lost 1 base, with 9 bases between them. This CDR3 has 13 residues. This CDR3 is CASRPDTNTEAFF. The CDR3 DNA reads TGTGCCAGCAGACCTGACACGAACACTGAAGCTTTCTTT.

As DNA, the CDR3 is TGTGCCAGCAGTTACTCGGGGACAGAAAGGGGGGGTACGCAGTATTTT. It is translated as CASSYSGTERGGTQYF. The chain has TRBV6-5 and TRBJ2-3; D may be TRBD1 or TRBD2 (7 bases each). The CDR3 sequence is 16 residues long. The V gene lost 0 bases and the J gene lost 8 bases, with 18 bases spanning the gap. Germline loops: CDR1 MNHEY, CDR2 SVGAGI.

V gene TRBV5-1 combines with J gene TRBJ2-5; no clear D. This CDR3 comprises 15 residues. Germline-derived CDR1 and CDR2 are SGHRS and YFSETQ. The V and J ends lost 0 bases and 5 bases respectively, with 14 bases between them. The CDR3 DNA reads TGCGCCAGCAGCTTGGCCGGTGATACAACCGAGACCCAGTACTTC. Translated, it gives CASSLAGDTTETQYF.

This rearrangement joins TRBV9 to TRBJ2-7; a possible D gene is TRBD1 (5 bases). Germline V CDR1 and CDR2: SGDLS, YYNGEE. The CDR3 totals 16 residues. The germline V and J ends were trimmed by 2 bases and 2 bases, with 17 bases remaining between them. This CDR3 is CASSVSRASSPYEQYF. In DNA, the CDR3 is TGTGCCAGCAGCGTTAGCAGGGCATCCTCCCCCTACGAGCAGTACTTC.

The V call is TRBV6-1, the J call TRBJ2-1; maybe TRBD2 (6 bases). The ends were cut back, 0 bases at V and 5 bases at J, with 14 bases in the middle. This CDR3 is built from 16 residues. CDR1 and CDR2 (germline): MNHNS, SASEGT. The CDR3 sequence is CASSEARRDPNNEQFF. The CDR3 DNA reads TGTGCCAGCAGTGAAGCTCGGAGGGATCCGAACAATGAGCAGTTCTTC.

This clone appeared a few times. The chain recombines TRBV4-1 with TRBJ2-1; possibly TRBD1 for D (6 bases). The CDR3 extends over 13 amino acids. The ends were cut back, 0 bases at V and 9 bases at J, with 9 bases in the middle. Germline CDR1 reads MGHRA; CDR2 reads YSYEKL. CDR3 residues: CASSQDQGPEQFF. DNA for the CDR3: TGCGCCAGCAGCCAAGATCAGGGGCCTGAGCAGTTCTTC.

The chain is built from TRBV7-6 and TRBJ2-5; no clear D. Germline CDR1 SGHVS, CDR2 FNYEAQ. The CDR3 runs 12 residues. V shed 5 bases and J shed 7 bases, with 11 bases lying between them. CDR3 sequence: CASSQSARTQYF. The DNA for the CDR3 is TGTGCCAGCAGCCAGAGCGCCCGGACCCAGTACTTC.

This clone was observed a handful of times. This chain joins TRBV15 and TRBJ1-1, with TRBD1 matching 7 bases. Germline V gene lookup returns CDR1 LNHNV and CDR2 YYDKDF (reference sequence). This CDR3 is 12 amino acids long. V dropped 4 bases and J dropped 7; count of bases not matched to a gene: 3. CDR3 coding DNA: TGTGCCACCAGCAAGGGGGCAAGTGAAGCTTTCTTT. Its translation: CATSKGASEAFF.

This sequence joins TRBV7-9 and TRBJ2-1; 10 nucleotides align to TRBD2. V shed 2 bases, J shed 6 bases, and the junction held 13 bases outside the gene matches. The CDR3 is 18 amino acids. CDR1 is SEHNR and CDR2 is FQNEAQ in the germline V gene (reference sequence). The chain's CDR3 is CASSLLGREREGRNEQFF. CDR3 DNA sequence: TGTGCCAGCAGCTTATTAGGACGCGAGCGGGAGGGCCGCAATGAGCAGTTCTTC.

The chain combines TRBV2 with TRBJ1-4; no firm D call. The germline V gene encodes CDR1 SNHLY and CDR2 FYNNEI. CDR3 size: 16 residues. The V gene lost 4 bases and the J gene lost 6 bases, with 18 bases spanning the gap. In DNA, the CDR3 is TGTGCCAGCAGTGTTGGGTTCGGCGCGCTTGATGAAAAACTGTTTTTT. As protein: CASSVGFGALDEKLFF. The variable domain in full, with the rest retrieved from reference TRBV2 and TRBJ1-4, is EPEVTQTPSHQVTQMGQEVILRCVPISNHLYFYWYRQILGQKVEFLVSFYNNEISEKSEIFDDQFSVERPDGSNFTLKIRSTKLEDSAMYFCASSVGFGALDEKLFFGSGTQLSVL.

The chain couples TRBV28 to TRBJ1-2; D remains unclear. Germline CDR1 and CDR2: MDHEN and SYDVKM. With 6 bases removed from V and 8 bases from J, the gap between germline ends came to 16 bases. The CDR3 spans 13 residues. The CDR3 region is CASSRQMANGYTF. CDR3 coding DNA: TGTGCCAGCAGCCGACAAATGGCCAACGGCTACACCTTC.

J is TRBJ2-7 and V is TRBV18; TRBD1 is a possible D gene (5 bases). CDR1 and CDR2 (germline): KGHSH, LQKENI. The length of the CDR3 is 14 residues. Trimming took 3 bases from V and 4 from J, leaving 13 bases between them. The CDR3 loop is CASSPEQVLYEQYF. In nucleotides, the CDR3 is TGTGCCAGCTCACCTGAACAGGTCTTATACGAGCAGTACTTC.

The J gene is TRBJ1-2, the V gene TRBV19, with 7 bases lining up with TRBD1. Unmatched junction bases numbered 3, after V lost 5 bases and J lost 3 bases. CDR3 length: 13 residues. CDR1 is LNHDA and CDR2 is SQIVND in the germline V gene (reference sequence). The CDR3, as DNA: TGTGCCAGTAGTTCACAGGGGTACTATGGCTACACCTTC. Translation gives CASSSQGYYGYTF.

CDR3 amino acids: CASSLEDREDEQYF. DNA of the CDR3: TGCGCCAGCAGCCTGGAGGACAGGGAGGACGAGCAGTACTTC. This chain uses TRBV5-1 with TRBJ2-7; 8 bases line up with TRBD1. This CDR3 is 14 amino acids long. The germline V gene encodes CDR1 SGHRS and CDR2 YFSETQ. V gave up 4 bases and J gave up 5 bases; unmatched junction bases: 8.

V and J are TRBV27 and TRBJ1-2; D remains ambiguous. CDR1 is MNHEY, CDR2 SMNVEV, per germline (reference sequence). The CDR3 is 13 residues long. V dropped 5 bases and J dropped 0 bases, with 7 bases sitting between them. As DNA, the CDR3 is TGTGCCAGCAGTCCAGATGCTAACTATGGCTACACCTTC. Translation gives CASSPDANYGYTF.

The chain carries TRBV10-3 and TRBJ2-5, with a weak D call TRBD2 (6 bases). Between the trimmed V and J ends, which lost 4 bases and 4 bases, there was a span of 13 bases. The CDR3 is made up of 14 amino acids. Germline CDR1 reads ENHRY; CDR2 reads SYGVKD. The CDR3 DNA sequence: TGTGCCATCAGTGCGGGGGAGGTGACAGAGACCCAGTACTTC. Residues: CAISAGEVTETQYF.